Listed here are 27 T cell receptor beta chains from one sample, sequenced in a study of shared clonotypes between healthy human individuals. Profiled with immunoSEQ multiplex PCR; TCRdb holds only in-frame clones, not every one. The data hold more than 2,000,000 clones, with over 90% observed a single time. The sequencing input was naive CD4+ T cells from PBMCs. Described subset: CD45RA+ positively selected. The source of these receptors is a man younger than 35 in good health. Some clones in this sample may be carry-over from other donors' samples.

V gene TRBV5-5 combines with J gene TRBJ2-1; no clear D. The CDR3 covers 11 residues. From germline, CDR1 is SGHKS and CDR2 YYEKEE (reference sequence). V shed 0 bases and J shed 6 bases, with 1 base lying between them. Here the CDR3 reads CASSLANEQFF. Here the CDR3 DNA reads TGTGCCAGCAGCTTGGCCAATGAGCAGTTCTTC.

This clone showed up just once. The chain couples TRBV4-2 to TRBJ2-7; TRBD2 matches at 10 bases. Germline V gene sequence: CDR1 LGHNA, CDR2 YNFKEQ. V trimming: 1 base; J trimming: 4 bases; junction bases outside the gene matches: 7. This CDR3 is built from 16 residues. CDR3 sequence (DNA): TGTGCCAGCAGCCAAGGAGAGCTAGCGGGAGCGTACGAGCAGTACTTC. As protein: CASSQGELAGAYEQYF.

V usage is TRBV18 and J usage is TRBJ2-5; TRBD1 agrees at 7 bases. The CDR3 totals 15 residues. CDR1 KGHSH and CDR2 LQKENI come from the germline V gene. J lost 5 bases, V lost 2 bases, and 8 bases had no gene match. Here the CDR3 reads CASSPGWDSSETQYF. The CDR3 bases are TGTGCCAGCTCACCAGGGTGGGACAGTTCGGAGACCCAGTACTTC.

The rearrangement links TRBV4-3 to TRBJ2-1, with TRBD1 matching 7 bases. Germline CDR1 LGHNA, CDR2 YSLEER. The ends lost 3 bases at V and 8 bases at J; junction bases unmatched: 4. The CDR3 totals 13 residues. The DNA of the CDR3 is TGCGCCAGCAGCCACCCCCAGGGGGATGAGCAGTTCTTC. Amino acid sequence: CASSHPQGDEQFF.

The J gene is TRBJ2-1, the V gene TRBV11-2, with D perhaps given as TRBD1 or TRBD2 (6 bases each). The CDR3 sequence is 15 residues long. Looked up from germline, CDR1 is SGHAT and CDR2 is FQNNGV. The V end lost 8 bases, the J end lost 1 base, and 15 bases lay between the germline ends. DNA for the CDR3: TGTGCCAGCGGGACTCCAGGGGCATCCTACAATGAGCAGTTCTTC. This encodes CASGTPGASYNEQFF.

The chain carries TRBV4-3 and TRBJ2-7; 8 nucleotides match TRBD2. Losses at the gene ends were 4 bases for V and 2 bases for J; bases not matched to a gene: 4. The CDR3 runs to 14 residues. Germline V gives CDR1 LGHNA, CDR2 YSLEER. CDR3 residues: CASSPTSGTYEQYF. The CDR3, as DNA: TGCGCCAGCAGCCCAACTAGCGGTACCTACGAGCAGTACTTC.

Concerning this clone itself: Other DNA variants within this sample encode the same CDR3. The V gene is TRBV18, the J gene TRBJ1-1; the D is unclear. CDR1 is KGHSH, CDR2 LQKENI, per germline. Trimming pared 2 bases from V and 1 base from J, leaving 11 bases between. The CDR3 runs to 15 residues. Here the CDR3 reads CASSPSRTENTEAFF. CDR3 in DNA: TGTGCCAGCTCACCATCTCGGACGGAGAACACTGAAGCTTTCTTT.

With regard to this clone: At the DNA level, this CDR3 is encoded by other sequences in the same sample as well. V is TRBV20-1 and J is TRBJ1-1; no firm D call. Trimming took off 6 bases at V and 4 bases at J, with 9 bases between the two ends. Germline V CDR1 and CDR2: DFQATT, SNEGSKA (reference sequence). The CDR3 is 11 amino acids. CDR3 residues: CSAERLTEAFF. CDR3 nucleotides: TGCAGTGCGGAGCGACTCACTGAAGCTTTCTTT.

This clone has only one observation. The chain's CDR3 is CASSEAPTGLAGFPLSYNEQFF. In nucleotides, the CDR3 is TGTGCCAGCAGTGAAGCCCCAACCGGACTAGCGGGATTCCCTCTTTCCTACAATGAGCAGTTCTTC. The rearrangement links TRBV6-1 to TRBJ2-1; 12 bases fit TRBD2. Germline-derived CDR1 and CDR2 are MNHNS and SASEGT. Losses at the gene ends were 0 bases for V and 1 base for J; bases not matched to a gene: 16. The CDR3 has 22 residues.

The rearrangement joins TRBV10-3 to TRBJ2-7; no reliable D call. The CDR3 spans 13 residues. V shed 0 bases and J shed 5 bases, with 8 bases lying between them. Germline CDR1 reads ENHRY; CDR2 reads SYGVKD. CDR3 nucleotide sequence: TGTGCCATCAGTGAGTCAGAGAGGCACGAGCAGTACTTC. Translation: CAISESERHEQYF.

This chain joins TRBV19 and TRBJ2-7; maybe TRBD2 (7 bases). The germline V and J ends were trimmed by 8 bases and 2 bases, with 19 bases remaining between them. Germline V gene lookup returns CDR1 LNHDA and CDR2 SQIVND (reference sequence). The CDR3 covers 15 residues. CDR3 sequence (DNA): TGTGCCAGTGGGGGGGCAGGACGACAAACCTACGAGCAGTACTTC. Its protein product is CASGGAGRQTYEQYF. The complete variable domain, with remaining parts taken from reference TRBV19 and TRBJ2-7, reads DGGITQSPKYLFRKEGQNVTLSCEQNLNHDAMYWYRQDPGQGLRLIYYSQIVNDFQKGDIAEGYSVSREKKESFPLTVTSAQKNPTAFYLCASGGAGRQTYEQYFGPGTRLTVT.

This chain connects TRBV10-3 to TRBJ2-1; 8 positions agree with TRBD2. Germline trimming cut 3 bases from V and 0 bases from J; bases unmatched to any gene: 4. Germline lookup yields CDR1 ENHRY and CDR2 SYGVKD. The CDR3 is made up of 16 amino acids. The CDR3 reads CAISDLLADSYNEQFF. The DNA for the CDR3 is TGTGCCATCAGTGATTTACTAGCGGACTCCTACAATGAGCAGTTCTTC.

This clone was seen only once. The V call is TRBV5-1, the J call TRBJ1-1, with 7 bases fitting TRBD1. Trimming at V came to 2 bases and at J to 0 bases, leaving 4 bases not matched to a gene. Germline values: CDR1 SGHRS, CDR2 YFSETQ. The CDR3 has 15 residues. CDR3 residues: CASSLIGGMNTEAFF. The DNA for the CDR3 is TGCGCCAGCAGCTTAATAGGGGGCATGAACACTGAAGCTTTCTTT.

This clone was recorded only once. DNA for the CDR3: TGTGCCAGCAGTTTAAAACAGGGGAGCGTCTACGAGCAGTACTTC. Its translation: CASSLKQGSVYEQYF. This chain joins TRBV27 and TRBJ2-7, with 7 bases identical to TRBD1. V shed 2 bases and J 3 bases; nucleotides not matched to a gene: 7. Germline CDR1 is MNHEY and CDR2 is SMNVEV (reference sequence). CDR3 length: 15 amino acids.

The CDR3 nucleotides are TGTGCCAGCAGCAAAATCCCTTCAGGGGGAAGCTCCTACAATGAGCAGTTCTTC. Translation: CASSKIPSGGSSYNEQFF. J is TRBJ2-1 and V is TRBV7-6; 7 bases line up with TRBD1. J gave up 0 bases and V 5 bases, and 13 bases lay outside the gene matches. The CDR3 runs 18 residues. Germline-derived CDR1 and CDR2 are SGHVS and FNYEAQ.

This chain joins TRBV11-3 and TRBJ2-1; D is uncertain. CDR1 is SGHNT and CDR2 is YENEEA in the germline V gene. This CDR3 has 11 amino acids. V lost 5 bases, J lost 5 bases, and 4 bases lay in between. CDR3 in amino acids: CASSTNNEQFF. Written as DNA, the CDR3 is TGTGCCAGCAGCACCAACAATGAGCAGTTCTTC.

This clone has just a few counts. J is TRBJ1-2 and V is TRBV18; unclear D gene. The germline V and J ends were trimmed by 0 bases and 4 bases, with 12 bases remaining between them. The CDR3 contains 15 residues. Germline lookup yields CDR1 KGHSH and CDR2 LQKENI. In DNA, the CDR3 is TGTGCCAGCTCACCACCCTCCTCCGGTCTCTATGGCTACACCTTC. This encodes CASSPPSSGLYGYTF.

This chain links TRBV5-1 with TRBJ2-7; D assignment may be TRBD1 or TRBD2 (5 bases each). The length of the CDR3 is 14 residues. The V gene lost 0 bases and the J gene lost 5 bases, with 12 bases spanning the gap. The germline gives CDR1 SGHRS, CDR2 YFSETQ. The CDR3 spells CASSLGRGVDEQYF. CDR3 coding DNA: TGCGCCAGCAGCTTGGGACGGGGCGTCGACGAGCAGTACTTC.

This clone was observed at least ten times. The CDR3 coding sequence is TGTGCCAGCAGCCCAAGGGGGGGCGGAACGAACACTGAAGCTTTCTTT. Protein: CASSPRGGGTNTEAFF. The V call is TRBV11-2, the J call TRBJ1-1; a possible D gene is TRBD1 (6 bases). The CDR3 loop spans 16 amino acids. The ends were cut back, 5 bases at V and 1 base at J, with 17 bases in the middle. CDR1 SGHAT and CDR2 FQNNGV come from the germline V gene.

This clone was detected a few times. V usage is TRBV7-9 and J usage is TRBJ1-1, with 7 bases aligning to TRBD1. This CDR3 has 13 residues. V lost 3 bases and J lost 4; bases outside the gene matches: 2. Germline CDR1 reads SEHNR; CDR2 reads FQNEAQ (reference sequence). The CDR3 region is CASSFRGGTEAFF. The CDR3 coding sequence is TGTGCCAGCAGCTTCAGGGGGGGCACTGAAGCTTTCTTT.

This clone occurred once. This chain links TRBV7-2 with TRBJ2-7, with 10 bases fitting TRBD2. This CDR3 spans 17 amino acids. Germline V gene data show CDR1 as SGHTA and CDR2 as FQGNSA. With 1 base clipped from V and 3 bases from J, the junction kept 9 bases outside the gene matches. The CDR3 sequence is CASSLVRASGSIYEQYF. CDR3 coding DNA: TGTGCCAGCAGCTTAGTTCGGGCTAGCGGGAGTATCTACGAGCAGTACTTC.

This chain links TRBV6-6 with TRBJ2-7; TRBD2 matches 13 bases. The V gene's germline CDR1 is MNHNY and CDR2 SVGAGI (reference sequence). The CDR3 loop spans 15 amino acids. The ends lost 6 bases at V and 3 bases at J; junction bases unmatched: 5. The CDR3 DNA reads as TGTGCCAGCAGAAGACTAGCGGGAGGAGTCTACGAGCAGTACTTC. Protein: CASRRLAGGVYEQYF.

V gene TRBV10-3 combines with J gene TRBJ2-1; 10 positions match TRBD2. The germline V gene encodes CDR1 ENHRY and CDR2 SYGVKD. The CDR3 covers 18 residues. V dropped 4 bases and J dropped 4; count of bases not matched to a gene: 13. For the CDR3, the DNA is TGTGCCATCAGTGGGGCTGGGGTAGCGGGAGGACCATACAATGAGCAGTTCTTC. This translates into CAISGAGVAGGPYNEQFF.

The chain links TRBV7-9 to TRBJ2-7; the match to TRBD1 covers 7 bases. The CDR3 contains 13 residues. CDR1 SEHNR and CDR2 FQNEAQ come from the germline V gene (reference sequence). V trimming: 8 bases; J trimming: 3 bases; junction bases outside the gene matches: 7. DNA of the CDR3: TGTGCCAGCGGAGACAGGGCGGGCTACGAGCAGTACTTC. Protein sequence: CASGDRAGYEQYF.

The V gene is TRBV28, the J gene TRBJ1-5, with a possible D match to TRBD1 (6 bases). V lost 3 bases and J 7 bases, leaving 22 bases between the germline ends. CDR3 length equals 17 residues. The V gene's germline CDR1 is MDHEN and CDR2 SYDVKM. The chain's CDR3 is CASSFLAIGQKGQPQHF. The CDR3 DNA follows: TGTGCCAGCAGTTTCTTAGCCATTGGACAGAAGGGGCAGCCCCAGCATTTT.

This clone was detected once. The chain recombines TRBV7-3 with TRBJ2-1; 7 nucleotides align to TRBD2. V was pared by 1 base and J by 7 bases, with 7 bases of the junction left unmatched. Germline CDR1 and CDR2: SGHTA and FQGTGA. The CDR3 loop spans 15 amino acids. The chain's CDR3 is CASSLKWEGGNEQFF. CDR3 sequence (DNA): TGTGCCAGCAGCTTAAAGTGGGAGGGAGGGAATGAGCAGTTCTTC. The full variable domain, completed using reference TRBV7-3 and TRBJ2-1, is GAGVSQTPSNKVTEKGKYVELRCDPISGHTALYWYRQSLGQGPEFLIYFQGTGAADDSGLPNDRFFAVRPEGSVSTLKIQRTERGDSAVYLCASSLKWEGGNEQFFGPGTRLTVL.

This clone has just a few counts. The CDR3 loop reads CASSRWGTGSTEAFF. The CDR3 DNA follows: TGCGCCAGCAGCCGGTGGGGTACCGGGTCCACTGAAGCTTTCTTT. The chain recombines TRBV4-1 with TRBJ1-1; no reliable D call. This CDR3 region has 15 residues. Between the trimmed V and J ends, which lost 4 bases and 4 bases, there was a span of 16 bases. Germline CDR1 reads MGHRA; CDR2 reads YSYEKL.